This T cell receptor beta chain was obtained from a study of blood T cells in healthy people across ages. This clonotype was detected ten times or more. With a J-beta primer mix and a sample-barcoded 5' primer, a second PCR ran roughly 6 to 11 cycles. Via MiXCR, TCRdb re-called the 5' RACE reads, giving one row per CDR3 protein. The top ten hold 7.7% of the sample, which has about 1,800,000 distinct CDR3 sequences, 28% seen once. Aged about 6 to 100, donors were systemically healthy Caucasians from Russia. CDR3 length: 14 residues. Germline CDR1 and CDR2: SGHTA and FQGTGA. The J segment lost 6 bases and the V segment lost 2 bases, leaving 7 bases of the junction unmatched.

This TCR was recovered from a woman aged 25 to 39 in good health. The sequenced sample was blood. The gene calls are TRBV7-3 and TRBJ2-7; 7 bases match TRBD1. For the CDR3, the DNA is TGTGCCAGCAGCTTAGACAGGGTCCAGACCGAGCAGTACTTC. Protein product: CASSLDRVQTEQYF.